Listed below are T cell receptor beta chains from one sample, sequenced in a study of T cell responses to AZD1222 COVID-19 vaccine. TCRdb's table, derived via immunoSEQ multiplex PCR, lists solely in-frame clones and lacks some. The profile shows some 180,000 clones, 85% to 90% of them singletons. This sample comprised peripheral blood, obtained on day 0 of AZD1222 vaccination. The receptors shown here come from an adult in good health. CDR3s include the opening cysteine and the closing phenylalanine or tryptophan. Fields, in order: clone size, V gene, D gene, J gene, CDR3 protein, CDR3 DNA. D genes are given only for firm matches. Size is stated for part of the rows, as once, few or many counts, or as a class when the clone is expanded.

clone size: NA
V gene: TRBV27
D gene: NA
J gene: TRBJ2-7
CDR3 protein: CASSTGPYEQYF
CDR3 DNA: TGTGCCAGCAGTACAGGGCCCTACGAGCAGTACTTC

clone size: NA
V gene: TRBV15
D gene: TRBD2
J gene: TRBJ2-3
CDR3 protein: CATSRGGATAGDLGVYF
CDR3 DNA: TGTGCCACCAGCAGAGGGGGAGCAACCGCGGGGGATTTGGGAGTGTATTTT

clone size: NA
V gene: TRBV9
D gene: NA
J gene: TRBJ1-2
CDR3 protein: CASSNWQTSYGYTF
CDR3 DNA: TGTGCCAGCAGCAATTGGCAAACATCTTATGGCTACACCTTC

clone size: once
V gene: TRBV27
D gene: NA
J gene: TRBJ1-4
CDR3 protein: CASRRTSDEKLFF
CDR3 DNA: TGTGCCAGCCGACGGACAAGCGATGAAAAACTGTTTTTT

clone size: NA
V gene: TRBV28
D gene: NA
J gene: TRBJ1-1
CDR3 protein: CASSLSRNTEAFF
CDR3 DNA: TGTGCCAGCAGTTTGTCCAGGAACACTGAAGCTTTCTTT

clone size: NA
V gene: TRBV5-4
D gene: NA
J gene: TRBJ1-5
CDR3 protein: CASSLGGVRNQPQHF
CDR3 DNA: TGTGCCAGCAGCTTGGGGGGAGTACGCAATCAGCCCCAGCATTTT

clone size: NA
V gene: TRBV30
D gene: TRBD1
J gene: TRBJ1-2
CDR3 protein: CAWSLQGNYGYTF
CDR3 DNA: TGTGCCTGGAGTCTACAGGGGAACTATGGCTACACCTTC

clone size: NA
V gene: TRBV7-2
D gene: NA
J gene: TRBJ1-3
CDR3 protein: CASTDPGGNTIYF
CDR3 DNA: TGTGCCAGCACCGACCCAGGGGGAAACACCATATATTTT

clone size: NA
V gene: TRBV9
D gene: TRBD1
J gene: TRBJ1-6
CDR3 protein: CASSAETGNNSPLHF
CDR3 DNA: TGTGCCAGCAGCGCTGAGACAGGGAATAATTCACCCCTCCACTTT

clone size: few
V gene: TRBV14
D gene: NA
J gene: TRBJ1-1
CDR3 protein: CASSQVLRGLPNTEAFF
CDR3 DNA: TGTGCCAGCAGCCAAGTCCTGAGGGGTCTACCGAACACTGAAGCTTTCTTT

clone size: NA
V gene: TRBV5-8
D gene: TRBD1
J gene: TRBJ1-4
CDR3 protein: CASSWVNARGRANEKLFF
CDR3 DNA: TGTGCCAGCAGCTGGGTCAATGCCAGGGGGCGAGCTAATGAAAAACTGTTTTTT

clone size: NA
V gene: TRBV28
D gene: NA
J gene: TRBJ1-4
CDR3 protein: CASSLPGGDEKLFF
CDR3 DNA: TGTGCCAGCAGTTTACCGGGGGGTGATGAAAAACTGTTTTTT

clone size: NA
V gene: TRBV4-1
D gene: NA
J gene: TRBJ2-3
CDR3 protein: CASSQVNLVPGTDTQYF
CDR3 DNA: TGCGCCAGCAGCCAAGTAAACCTAGTCCCTGGCACAGATACGCAGTATTTT

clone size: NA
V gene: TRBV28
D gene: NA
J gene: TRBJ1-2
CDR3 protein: CASSPAATYGYTF
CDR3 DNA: TGTGCCAGCAGTCCCGCAGCTACCTATGGCTACACCTTC

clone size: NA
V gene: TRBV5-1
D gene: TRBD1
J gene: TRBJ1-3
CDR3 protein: CASSRDSSGNTIYF
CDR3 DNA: TGCGCCAGCAGTAGGGACAGCTCTGGAAACACCATATATTTT

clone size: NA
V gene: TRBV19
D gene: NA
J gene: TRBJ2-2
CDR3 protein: CASSYLFGAGELFF
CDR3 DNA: TGTGCCAGTAGTTACTTGTTTGGAGCCGGGGAGCTGTTTTTT

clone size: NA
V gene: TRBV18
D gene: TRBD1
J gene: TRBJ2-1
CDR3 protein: CASSLPRTGGANNEQFF
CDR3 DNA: TGTGCCAGCTCACTTCCCCGGACAGGGGGCGCAAACAATGAGCAGTTCTTC

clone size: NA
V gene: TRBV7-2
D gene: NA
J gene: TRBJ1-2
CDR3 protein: CASSSSEYIAYGYTF
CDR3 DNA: TGTGCCAGCAGCTCCTCAGAATACATAGCCTATGGCTACACCTTC

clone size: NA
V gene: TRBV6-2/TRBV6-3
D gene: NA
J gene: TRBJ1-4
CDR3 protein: CASSPGPPSTNEKLFF
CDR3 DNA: TGTGCCAGCAGCCCTGGACCCCCCTCAACTAATGAAAAACTGTTTTTT

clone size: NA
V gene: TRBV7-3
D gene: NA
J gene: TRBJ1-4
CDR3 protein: CASSLTVATNEKLFF
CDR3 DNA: TGTGCCAGCAGCTTAACAGTTGCAACTAATGAAAAACTGTTTTTT

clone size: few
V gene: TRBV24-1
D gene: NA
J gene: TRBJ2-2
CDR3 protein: CATENTGELFF
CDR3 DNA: TGTGCCACCGAGAACACCGGGGAGCTGTTTTTT

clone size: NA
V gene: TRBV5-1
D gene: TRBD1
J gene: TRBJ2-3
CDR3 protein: CASSPSGQNPDTQYF
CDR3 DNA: TGCGCCAGCAGCCCGTCGGGACAGAATCCAGATACGCAGTATTTT

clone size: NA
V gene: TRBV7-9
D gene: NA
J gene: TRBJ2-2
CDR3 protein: CASSQTLNTGELFF
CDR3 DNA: TGTGCCAGCAGCCAGACATTGAACACCGGGGAGCTGTTTTTT

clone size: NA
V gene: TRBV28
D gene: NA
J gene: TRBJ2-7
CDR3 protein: CASSTSPRNSYEQYF
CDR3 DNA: TGTGCCAGCAGCACCAGCCCCAGGAACTCCTACGAGCAGTACTTC

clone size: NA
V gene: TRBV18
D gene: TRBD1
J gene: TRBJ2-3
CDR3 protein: CASSPRQGADTQYF
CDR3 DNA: TGTGCCAGCTCACCTAGACAGGGGGCTGATACGCAGTATTTT

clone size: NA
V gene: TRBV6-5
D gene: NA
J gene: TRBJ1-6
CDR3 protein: CASSYGAGPNSPLHF
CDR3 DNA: TGTGCCAGCAGTTACGGAGCAGGGCCCAATTCACCCCTCCACTTT

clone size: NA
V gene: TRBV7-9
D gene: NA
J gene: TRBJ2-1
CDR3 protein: CASSQTGPTEQFF
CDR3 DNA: TGTGCCAGCAGCCAGACTGGCCCAACTGAGCAGTTCTTC

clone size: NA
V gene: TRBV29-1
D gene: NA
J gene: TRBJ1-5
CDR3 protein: CSPNILFHSRYPSNQPQHF
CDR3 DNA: TGCAGCCCAAACATACTATTCCATTCCAGGTATCCGAGCAATCAGCCCCAGCATTTT

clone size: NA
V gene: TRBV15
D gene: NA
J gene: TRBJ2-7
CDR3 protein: CATSRDQSGEKYF
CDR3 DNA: TGTGCCACCAGCAGAGATCAGTCAGGGGAAAAGTACTTC

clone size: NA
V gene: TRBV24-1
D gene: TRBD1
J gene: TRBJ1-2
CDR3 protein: CATSDSEGTVYGYTF
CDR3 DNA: TGTGCCACCAGTGATTCCGAAGGGACAGTCTATGGCTACACCTTC

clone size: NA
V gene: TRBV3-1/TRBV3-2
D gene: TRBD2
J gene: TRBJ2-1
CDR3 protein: CASSQGGRDLHEQFF
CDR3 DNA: TGTGCCAGCAGCCAGGGCGGGAGGGATTTGCATGAGCAGTTCTTC